The sample holds one count of the clone carrying this T cell receptor beta chain. The antigen remains undetermined. This sample is drawn from a study of shared clonotypes between healthy human individuals. The wider study: Donors were two women and a few men aged 18 to 49. Study-wide results and limits: Sharing across four donors was highest in naive CD4 (approximately 5%) and lowest in memory CD8 (roughly 0.4%). Sorted-subset sequencing was shown by rarefaction to be incomplete despite large depth.

Germline V CDR1 and CDR2: MDHEN, SYDVKM. The V gene end was trimmed by 3 bases and the J gene end by 13 bases; junction bases not matched to a gene: 6. There are 12 residues in the CDR3. Sorted subsets were amplified in replicate PCRs using 150 to 250 ng DNA, approximately 30,000 T cell genomes. Libraries were prepared by immunoSEQ multiplex PCR; TCRdb keeps only in-frame clonotypes and omits some of them. The sample lists over a million clones, about 76% occurring once. Sequenced material: memory CD4+ T cells sorted from blood. As to subset: CD45RA-negative fraction. This receptor was identified in a man aged 18 to 30 in good health. V usage is TRBV28 and J usage is TRBJ1-2, with 9 positions matching TRBD1. This chain's CDR3 is CASSFSGTGFTF. The CDR3 nucleotides are TGTGCCAGCAGTTTTTCCGGGACAGGGTTCACCTTC.